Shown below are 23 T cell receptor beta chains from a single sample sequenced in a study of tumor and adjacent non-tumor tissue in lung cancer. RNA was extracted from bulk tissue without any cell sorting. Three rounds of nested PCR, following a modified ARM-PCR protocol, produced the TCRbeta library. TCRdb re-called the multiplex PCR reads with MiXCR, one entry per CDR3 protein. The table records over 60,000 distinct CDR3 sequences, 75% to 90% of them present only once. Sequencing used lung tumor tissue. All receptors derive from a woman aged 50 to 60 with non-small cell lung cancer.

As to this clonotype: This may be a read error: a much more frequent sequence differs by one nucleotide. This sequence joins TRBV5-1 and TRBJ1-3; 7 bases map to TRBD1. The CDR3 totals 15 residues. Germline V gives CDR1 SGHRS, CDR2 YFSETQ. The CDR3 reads CVSSLEQGAGNTIYF. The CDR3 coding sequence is TGCGTCAGCAGCTTGGAGCAGGGGGCTGGAAACACCATATATTTT. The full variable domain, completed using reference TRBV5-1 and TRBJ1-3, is KAGVTQTPRYLIKTRGQQVTLSCSPISGHRSVSWYQQTPGQGLQFLFEYFSETQRNKGNFPGRFSGRQFSNSRSEMNVSTLELGDSALYLCVSSLEQGAGNTIYFGEGSWLTVV.

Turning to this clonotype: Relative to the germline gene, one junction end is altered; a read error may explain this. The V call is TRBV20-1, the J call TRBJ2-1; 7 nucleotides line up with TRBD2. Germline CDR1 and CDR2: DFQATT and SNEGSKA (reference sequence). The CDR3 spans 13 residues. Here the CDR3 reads CGATRLASNEQLF. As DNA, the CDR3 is TGCGGTGCTACGAGACTAGCTTCGAATGAGCAGCTCTTC.

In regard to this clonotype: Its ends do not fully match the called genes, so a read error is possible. In nucleotides, the CDR3 is TGCGCGAGCAGCCCCGGGACATCCCAAGATACCCAGTACTTC. Its translation: CASSPGTSQDTQYF. The V and J genes are TRBV5-1 and TRBJ2-5; perhaps TRBD1 as D (6 bases). Germline loops: CDR1 SGHRS, CDR2 YFSETQ. This CDR3 has 14 amino acids.

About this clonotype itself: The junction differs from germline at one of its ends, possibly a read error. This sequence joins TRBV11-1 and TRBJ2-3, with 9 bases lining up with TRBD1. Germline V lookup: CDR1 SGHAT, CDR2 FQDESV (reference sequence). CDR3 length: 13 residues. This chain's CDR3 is CDSIGTGMDTQYF. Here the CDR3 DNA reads TGCGACAGCATAGGGACAGGGATGGATACGCAGTATTTT.

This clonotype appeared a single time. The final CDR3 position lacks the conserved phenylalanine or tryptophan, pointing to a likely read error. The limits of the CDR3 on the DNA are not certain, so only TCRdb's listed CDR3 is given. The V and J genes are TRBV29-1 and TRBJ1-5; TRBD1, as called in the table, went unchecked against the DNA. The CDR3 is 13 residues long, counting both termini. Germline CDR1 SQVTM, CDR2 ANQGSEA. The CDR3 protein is CSVAPGLHQPHHL.

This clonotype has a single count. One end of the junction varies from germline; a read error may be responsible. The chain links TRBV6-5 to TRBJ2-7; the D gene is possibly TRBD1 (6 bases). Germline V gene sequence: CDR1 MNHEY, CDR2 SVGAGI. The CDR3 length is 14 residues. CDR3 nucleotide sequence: TGTGCCAGCCAACCGGGACAAGCGGCATACGAGCAGTACTTT. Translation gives CASQPGQAAYEQYF.

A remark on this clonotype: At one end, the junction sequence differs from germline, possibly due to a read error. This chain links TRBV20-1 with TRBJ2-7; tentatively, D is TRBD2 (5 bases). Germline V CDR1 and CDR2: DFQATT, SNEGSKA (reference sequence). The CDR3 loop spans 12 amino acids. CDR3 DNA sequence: TGCAGTACTAGACCTAGCTCCTACGTGCAGTACTTC. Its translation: CSTRPSSYVQYF.

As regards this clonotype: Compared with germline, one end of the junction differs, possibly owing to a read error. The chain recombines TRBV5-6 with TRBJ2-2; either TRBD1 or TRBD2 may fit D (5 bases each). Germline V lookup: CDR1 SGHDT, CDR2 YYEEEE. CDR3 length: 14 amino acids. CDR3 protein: CAGSLGRNTVELFF. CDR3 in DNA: TGTGCTGGCAGTTTGGGACGGAACACCGTGGAGCTGTTTTTT.

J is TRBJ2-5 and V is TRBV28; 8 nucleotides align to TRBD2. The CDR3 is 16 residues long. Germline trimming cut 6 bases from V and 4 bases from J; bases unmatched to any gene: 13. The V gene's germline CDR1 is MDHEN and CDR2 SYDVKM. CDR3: CASSHPTSGARETQYF. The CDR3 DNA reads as TGTGCCAGCAGCCACCCCACTAGCGGAGCAAGAGAGACCCAGTACTTC.

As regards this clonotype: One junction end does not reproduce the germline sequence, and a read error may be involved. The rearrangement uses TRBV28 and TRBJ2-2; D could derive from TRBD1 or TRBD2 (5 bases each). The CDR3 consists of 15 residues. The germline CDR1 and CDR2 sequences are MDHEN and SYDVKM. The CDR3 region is CASSSGRISTGELFF. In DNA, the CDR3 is TGTGCTAGCAGCTCGGGACGGATCAGCACCGGGGAGCTGTTTTTT.

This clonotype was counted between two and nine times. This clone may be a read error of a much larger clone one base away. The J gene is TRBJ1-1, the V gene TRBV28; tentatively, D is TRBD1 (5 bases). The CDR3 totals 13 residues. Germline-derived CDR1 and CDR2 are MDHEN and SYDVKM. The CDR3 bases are TGTACCAGCAGTATCAGGGTGAGCACTGAAGCTTTCTTT. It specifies CTSSIRVSTEAFF. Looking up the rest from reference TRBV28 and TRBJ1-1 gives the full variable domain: DVKVTQSSRYLVKRTGEKVFLECVQDMDHENMFWYRQDPGLGLRLIYFSYDVKMKEKGDIPEGYSVSREKKERFSLILESASTNQTSMYLCTSSIRVSTEAFFGQGTRLTVV.

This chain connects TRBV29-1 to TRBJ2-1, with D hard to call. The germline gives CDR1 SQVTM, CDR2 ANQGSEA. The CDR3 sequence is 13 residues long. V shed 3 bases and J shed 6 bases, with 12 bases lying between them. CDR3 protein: CSVEITITNEQFF. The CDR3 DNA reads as TGCAGCGTTGAGATTACGATTACCAATGAGCAGTTCTTC.

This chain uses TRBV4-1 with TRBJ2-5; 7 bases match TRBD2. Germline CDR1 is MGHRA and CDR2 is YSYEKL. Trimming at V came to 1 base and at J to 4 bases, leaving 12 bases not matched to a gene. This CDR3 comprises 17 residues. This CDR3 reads CASSQGGGLVGVETQYF. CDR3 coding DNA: TGCGCCAGCAGCCAAGGGGGAGGACTAGTGGGAGTAGAGACCCAGTACTTC.

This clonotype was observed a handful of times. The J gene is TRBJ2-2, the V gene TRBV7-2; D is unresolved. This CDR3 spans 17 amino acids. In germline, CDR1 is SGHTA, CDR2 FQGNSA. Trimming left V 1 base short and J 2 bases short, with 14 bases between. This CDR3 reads CASSLDSSGFNTGELFF. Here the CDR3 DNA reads TGTGCCAGCAGCTTAGATTCTAGTGGGTTCAACACCGGGGAGCTGTTTTTT.

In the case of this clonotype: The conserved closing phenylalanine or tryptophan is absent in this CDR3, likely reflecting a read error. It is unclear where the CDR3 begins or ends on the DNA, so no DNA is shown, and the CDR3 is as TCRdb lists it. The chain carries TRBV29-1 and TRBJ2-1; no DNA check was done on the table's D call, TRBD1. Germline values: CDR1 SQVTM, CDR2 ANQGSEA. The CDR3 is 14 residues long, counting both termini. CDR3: CSVSSGTGGNEQLL.

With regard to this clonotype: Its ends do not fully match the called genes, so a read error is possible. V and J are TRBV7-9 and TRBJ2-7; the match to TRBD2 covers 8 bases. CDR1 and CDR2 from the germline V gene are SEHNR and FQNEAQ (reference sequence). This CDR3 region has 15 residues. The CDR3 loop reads CASILGGGLVYEQYF. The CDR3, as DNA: TGTGCTAGCATCTTAGGCGGGGGACTAGTCTACGAGCAGTACTTC.

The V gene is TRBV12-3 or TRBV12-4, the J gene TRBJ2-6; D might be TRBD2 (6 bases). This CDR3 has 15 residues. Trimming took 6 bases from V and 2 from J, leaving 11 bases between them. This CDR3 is CASRVGLPGANVLTF. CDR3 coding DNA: TGTGCCAGCAGGGTGGGACTCCCTGGGGCCAACGTCCTGACTTTC.

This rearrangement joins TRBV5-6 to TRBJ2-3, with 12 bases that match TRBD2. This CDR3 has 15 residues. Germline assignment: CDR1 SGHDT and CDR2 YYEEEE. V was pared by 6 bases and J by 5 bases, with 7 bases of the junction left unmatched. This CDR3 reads CASTFRLAGVDTQYF. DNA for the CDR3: TGTGCCAGCACCTTCCGACTAGCGGGAGTAGATACGCAGTATTTT. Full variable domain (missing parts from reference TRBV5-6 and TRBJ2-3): DAGVTQSPTHLIKTRGQQVTLRCSPKSGHDTVSWYQQALGQGPQFIFQYYEEEERQRGNFPDRFSGHQFPNYSSELNVNALLLGDSALYLCASTFRLAGVDTQYFGPGTRLTVL.

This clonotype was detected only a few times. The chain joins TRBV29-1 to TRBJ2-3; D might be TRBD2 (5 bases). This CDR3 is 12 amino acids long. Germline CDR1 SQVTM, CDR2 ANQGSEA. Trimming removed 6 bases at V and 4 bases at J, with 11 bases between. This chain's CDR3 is CSVDLRADTQYF. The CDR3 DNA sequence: TGCAGCGTCGACCTGCGGGCAGATACGCAGTATTTT.

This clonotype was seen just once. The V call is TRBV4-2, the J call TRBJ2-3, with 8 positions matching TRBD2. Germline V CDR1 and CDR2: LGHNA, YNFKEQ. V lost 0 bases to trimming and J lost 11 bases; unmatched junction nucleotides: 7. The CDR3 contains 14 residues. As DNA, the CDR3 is TGTGCCAGCAGCCAAGAGCGGGGGGCATATATGCAGTATTTT. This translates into CASSQERGAYMQYF.

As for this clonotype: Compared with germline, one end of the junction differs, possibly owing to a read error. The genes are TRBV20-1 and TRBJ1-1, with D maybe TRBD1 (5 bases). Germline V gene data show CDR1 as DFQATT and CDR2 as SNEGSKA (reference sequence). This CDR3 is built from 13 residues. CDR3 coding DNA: TGCAGTACTAGAGATTCAGGGACCCCTGAAGCTCTCTTT. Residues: CSTRDSGTPEALF.

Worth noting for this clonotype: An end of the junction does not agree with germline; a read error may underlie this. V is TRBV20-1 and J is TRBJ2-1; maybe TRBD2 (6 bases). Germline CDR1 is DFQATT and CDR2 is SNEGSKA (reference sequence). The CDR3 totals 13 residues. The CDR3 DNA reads TGCAGCGCAACTAACGGGAGTCACAATGAACAGTTCTTC. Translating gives CSATNGSHNEQFF.

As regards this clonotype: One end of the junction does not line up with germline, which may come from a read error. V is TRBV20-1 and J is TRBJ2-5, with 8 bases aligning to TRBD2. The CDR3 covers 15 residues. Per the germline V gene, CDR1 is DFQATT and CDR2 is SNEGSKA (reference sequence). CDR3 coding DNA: TGCAGTGCTAGAGATGGGACTAGGCTCCTGTGGACCCAATACTTC. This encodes CSARDGTRLLWTQYF.